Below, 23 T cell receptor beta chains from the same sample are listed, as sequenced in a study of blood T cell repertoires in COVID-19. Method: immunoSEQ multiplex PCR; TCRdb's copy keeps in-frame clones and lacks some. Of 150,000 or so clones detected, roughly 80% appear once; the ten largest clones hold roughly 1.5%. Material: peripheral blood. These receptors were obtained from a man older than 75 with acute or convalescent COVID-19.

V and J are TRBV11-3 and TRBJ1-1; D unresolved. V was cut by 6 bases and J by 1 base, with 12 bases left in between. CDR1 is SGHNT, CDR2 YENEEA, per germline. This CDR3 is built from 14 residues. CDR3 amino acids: CASRSRRANTEAFF. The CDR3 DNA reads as TGTGCCAGCAGATCGCGGAGGGCGAACACTGAAGCTTTCTTT.

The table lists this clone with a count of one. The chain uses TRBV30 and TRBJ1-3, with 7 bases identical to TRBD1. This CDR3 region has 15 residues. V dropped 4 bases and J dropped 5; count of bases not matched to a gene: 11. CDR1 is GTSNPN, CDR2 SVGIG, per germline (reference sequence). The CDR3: CAWKSTGTERNTIYF. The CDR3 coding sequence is TGTGCCTGGAAATCAACCGGGACAGAACGAAACACCATATATTTT.

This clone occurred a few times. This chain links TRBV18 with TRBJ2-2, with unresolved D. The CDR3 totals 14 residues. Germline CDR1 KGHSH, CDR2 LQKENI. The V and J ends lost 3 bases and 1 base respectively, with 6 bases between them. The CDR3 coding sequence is TGTGCCAGCTCACCGACTCGGAACACCGGGGAGCTGTTTTTT. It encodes CASSPTRNTGELFF. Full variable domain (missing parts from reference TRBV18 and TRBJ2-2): NAGVMQNPRHLVRRRGQEARLRCSPMKGHSHVYWYRQLPEEGLKFMVYLQKENIIDESGMPKERFSAEFPKEGPSILRIQQVVRGDSAAYFCASSPTRNTGELFFGEGSRLTVL.

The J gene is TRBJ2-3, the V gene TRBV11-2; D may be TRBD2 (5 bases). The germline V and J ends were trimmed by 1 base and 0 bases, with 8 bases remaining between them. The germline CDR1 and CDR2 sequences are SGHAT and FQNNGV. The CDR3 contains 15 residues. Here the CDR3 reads CASSLASWSTDTQYF. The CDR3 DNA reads TGTGCCAGCAGCTTAGCTAGCTGGAGCACAGATACGCAGTATTTT.

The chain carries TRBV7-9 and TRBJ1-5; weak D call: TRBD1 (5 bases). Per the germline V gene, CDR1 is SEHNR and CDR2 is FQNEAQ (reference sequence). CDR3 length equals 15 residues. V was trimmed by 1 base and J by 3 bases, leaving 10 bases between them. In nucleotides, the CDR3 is TGTGCCAGCAGCTTAGGGTCAGGGAACAATCAGCCCCAGCATTTT. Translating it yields CASSLGSGNNQPQHF.

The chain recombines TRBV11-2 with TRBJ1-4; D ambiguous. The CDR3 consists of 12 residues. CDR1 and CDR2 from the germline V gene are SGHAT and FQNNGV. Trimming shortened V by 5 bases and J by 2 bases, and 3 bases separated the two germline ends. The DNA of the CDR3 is TGTGCCAGCAGCCCTACTAATGAAAAACTGTTTTTT. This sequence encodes CASSPTNEKLFF.

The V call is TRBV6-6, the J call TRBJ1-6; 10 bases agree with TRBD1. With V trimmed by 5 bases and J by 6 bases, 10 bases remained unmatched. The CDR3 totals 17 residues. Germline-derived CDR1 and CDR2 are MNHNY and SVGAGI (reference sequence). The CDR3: CASSPRDRGSLNSPLHF. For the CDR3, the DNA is TGTGCCAGCAGTCCACGGGACAGGGGATCTCTTAATTCACCCCTCCACTTT.

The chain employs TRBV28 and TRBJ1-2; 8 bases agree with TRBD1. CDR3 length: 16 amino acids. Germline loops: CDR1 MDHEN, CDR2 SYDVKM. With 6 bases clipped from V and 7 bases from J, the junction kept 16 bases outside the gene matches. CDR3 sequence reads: CASRPDRGTSWGGYTF. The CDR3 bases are TGTGCCAGCAGACCCGACAGGGGTACCTCTTGGGGTGGCTACACCTTC.

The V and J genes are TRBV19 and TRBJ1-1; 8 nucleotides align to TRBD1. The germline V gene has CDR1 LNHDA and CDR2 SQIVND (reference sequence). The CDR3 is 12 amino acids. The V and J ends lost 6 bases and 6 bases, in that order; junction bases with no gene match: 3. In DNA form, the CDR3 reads TGTGCCAGTAGAGGACAGGGAGCTGAAGCTTTCTTT. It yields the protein CASRGQGAEAFF.

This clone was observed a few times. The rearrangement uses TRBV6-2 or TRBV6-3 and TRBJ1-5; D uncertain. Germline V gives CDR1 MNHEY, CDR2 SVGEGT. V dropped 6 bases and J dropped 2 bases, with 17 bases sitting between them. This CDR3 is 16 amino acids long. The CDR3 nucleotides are TGTGCCAGCAGCACTGCGGGATCGATGGGCAATCAGCCCCAGCATTTT. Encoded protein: CASSTAGSMGNQPQHF.

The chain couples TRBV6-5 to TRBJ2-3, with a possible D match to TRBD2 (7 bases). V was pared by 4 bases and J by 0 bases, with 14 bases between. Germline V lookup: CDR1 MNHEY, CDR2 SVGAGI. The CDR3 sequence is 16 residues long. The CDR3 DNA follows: TGTGCCAGCAGTTTCCCGCGGGGGCGGAGCACAGATACGCAGTATTTT. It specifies CASSFPRGRSTDTQYF.

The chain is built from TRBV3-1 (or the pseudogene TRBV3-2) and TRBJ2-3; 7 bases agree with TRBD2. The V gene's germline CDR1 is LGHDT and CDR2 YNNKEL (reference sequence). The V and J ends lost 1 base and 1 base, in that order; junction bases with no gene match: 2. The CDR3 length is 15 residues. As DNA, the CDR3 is TGTGCCAGCAGCCAAGCTAGCGGCCGCACAGATACGCAGTATTTT. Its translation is CASSQASGRTDTQYF.

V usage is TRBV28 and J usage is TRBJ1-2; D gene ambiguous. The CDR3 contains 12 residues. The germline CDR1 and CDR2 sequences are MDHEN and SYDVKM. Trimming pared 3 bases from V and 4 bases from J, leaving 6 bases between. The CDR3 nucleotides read TGTGCCAGCAGTTTTCGGAGCTATGGCTACACCTTC. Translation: CASSFRSYGYTF.

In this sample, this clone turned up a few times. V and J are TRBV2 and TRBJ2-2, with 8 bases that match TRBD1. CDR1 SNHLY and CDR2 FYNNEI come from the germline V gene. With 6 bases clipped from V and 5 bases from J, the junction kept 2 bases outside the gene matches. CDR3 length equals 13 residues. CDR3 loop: CASRGQATGELFF. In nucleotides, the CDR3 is TGTGCCAGCAGGGGACAGGCGACCGGGGAGCTGTTTTTT.

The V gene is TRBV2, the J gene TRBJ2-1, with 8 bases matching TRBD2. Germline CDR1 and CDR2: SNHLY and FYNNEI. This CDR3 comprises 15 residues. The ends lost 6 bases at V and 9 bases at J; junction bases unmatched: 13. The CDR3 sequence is CASSPGTRPNGEQFF. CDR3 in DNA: TGTGCCAGCAGCCCCGGGACTAGGCCAAACGGTGAGCAGTTCTTC.

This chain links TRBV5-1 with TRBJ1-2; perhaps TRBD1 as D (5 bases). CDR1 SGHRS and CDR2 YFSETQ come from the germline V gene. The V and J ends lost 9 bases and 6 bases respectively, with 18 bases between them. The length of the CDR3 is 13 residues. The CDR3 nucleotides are TGCGCCACCAGAGGGGAAGGTTTTGATGGCTACACCTTC. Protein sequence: CATRGEGFDGYTF.

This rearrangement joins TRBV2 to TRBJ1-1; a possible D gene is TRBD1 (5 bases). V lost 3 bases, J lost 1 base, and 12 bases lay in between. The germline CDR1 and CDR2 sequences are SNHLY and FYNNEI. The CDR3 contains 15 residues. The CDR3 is CASSELGRGNTEAFF. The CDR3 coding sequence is TGTGCCAGCAGTGAGCTCGGGAGGGGGAACACTGAAGCTTTCTTT.

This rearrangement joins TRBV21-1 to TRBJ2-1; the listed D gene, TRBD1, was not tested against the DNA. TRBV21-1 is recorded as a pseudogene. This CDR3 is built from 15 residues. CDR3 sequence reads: CASSKQGRFPNEQFF. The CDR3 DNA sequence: TGTGCCAGCAGCAAGCAGGGTCGGTTTCCTAATGAGCAGTTCTTC.

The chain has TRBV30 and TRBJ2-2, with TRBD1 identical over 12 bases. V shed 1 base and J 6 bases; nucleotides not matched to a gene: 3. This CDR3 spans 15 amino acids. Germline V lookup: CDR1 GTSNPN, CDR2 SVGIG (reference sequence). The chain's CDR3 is CAWSGRDRGPGELFF. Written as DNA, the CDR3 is TGTGCCTGGAGTGGCCGGGACAGGGGGCCCGGGGAGCTGTTTTTT.

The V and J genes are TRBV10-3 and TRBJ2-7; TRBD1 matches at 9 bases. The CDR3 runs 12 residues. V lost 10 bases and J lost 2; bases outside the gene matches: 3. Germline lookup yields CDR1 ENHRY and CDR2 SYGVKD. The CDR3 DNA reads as TGTGCCACCGGACAGGGGACCTACGAGCAGTACGTC. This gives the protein CATGQGTYEQYV.

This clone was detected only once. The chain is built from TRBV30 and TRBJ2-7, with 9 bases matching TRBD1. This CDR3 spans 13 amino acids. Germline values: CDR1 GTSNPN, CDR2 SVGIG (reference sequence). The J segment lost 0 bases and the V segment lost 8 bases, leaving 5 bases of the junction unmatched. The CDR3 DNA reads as TGTGCCCGGGACAGGGTGACCTCCTACGAGCAGTACTTC. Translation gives CARDRVTSYEQYF.

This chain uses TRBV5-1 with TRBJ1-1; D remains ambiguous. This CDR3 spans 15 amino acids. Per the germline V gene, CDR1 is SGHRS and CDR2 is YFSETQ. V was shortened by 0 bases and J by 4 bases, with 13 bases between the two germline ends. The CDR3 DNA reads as TGCGCCAGCAGCTTGGACGGACGACGGGGCACTGAAGCTTTCTTT. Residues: CASSLDGRRGTEAFF.

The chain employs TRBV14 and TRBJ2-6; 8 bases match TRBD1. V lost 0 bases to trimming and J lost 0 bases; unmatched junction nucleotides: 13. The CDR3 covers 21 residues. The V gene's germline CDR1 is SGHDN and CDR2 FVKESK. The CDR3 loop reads CASSQDRVWGTGGSGANVLTF. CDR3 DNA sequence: TGTGCCAGCAGCCAAGATCGGGTTTGGGGGACAGGAGGCTCTGGGGCCAACGTCCTGACTTTC.